This passage covers 20 T cell receptor beta chains from one sample sequenced in a study of shared clonotypes between healthy human individuals. Using immunoSEQ multiplex PCR, the repertoire was profiled, and TCRdb retains in-frame clones only, with some absent. The table has some 900,000 clones, 70% to 85% seen once. The specimen sequenced was memory CD4+ T cells sorted from blood. Noted subset: CD45RA-negative fraction. These receptors were obtained from a man aged 18 to 35 in good health.

This clone was counted between two and nine times. The sample holds other DNA sequences that translate to the same CDR3. V gene TRBV19 combines with J gene TRBJ1-6; TRBD1 matches at 9 bases. This CDR3 is built from 14 residues. Germline V gene sequence: CDR1 LNHDA, CDR2 SQIVND (reference sequence). The J segment lost 7 bases and the V segment lost 5 bases, leaving 3 bases of the junction unmatched. In DNA, the CDR3 is TGTGCCAGTAGTCCTACAGGGGGCAATTCACCCCTCCACTTT. Translated, it gives CASSPTGGNSPLHF.

As concerns this clone: Other DNA sequences in this specimen translate into the identical CDR3. The V and J genes are TRBV7-2 and TRBJ1-1; possible D gene TRBD1, 5 bases. Trimming pared 1 base from V and 1 base from J, leaving 10 bases between. From germline, CDR1 is SGHTA and CDR2 FQGNSA. This CDR3 contains 15 residues. The chain's CDR3 is CASSLGGRGNTEAFF. DNA for the CDR3: TGTGCCAGCAGCTTAGGCGGGAGGGGGAACACTGAAGCTTTCTTT.

V is TRBV30 and J is TRBJ1-2; D gene unclear. V dropped 4 bases and J dropped 6 bases, with 15 bases sitting between them. From germline, CDR1 is GTSNPN and CDR2 SVGIG (reference sequence). The CDR3 contains 13 residues. The CDR3 nucleotides are TGTGCCTGGACACCCTCCGGGGAGGATGGCTACACCTTC. Translation: CAWTPSGEDGYTF.

This clone came up once. The V call is TRBV2, the J call TRBJ2-7, with no clear D. This CDR3 contains 13 residues. The germline V gene encodes CDR1 SNHLY and CDR2 FYNNEI. V lost 6 bases and J 3 bases, leaving 12 bases between the germline ends. CDR3 protein: CASSKSQNYEQYF. In DNA form, the CDR3 reads TGTGCCAGCAGCAAAAGTCAGAACTACGAGCAGTACTTC. The full variable domain, in which reference TRBV2 and TRBJ2-7 provide the parts outside the CDR3, is EPEVTQTPSHQVTQMGQEVILRCVPISNHLYFYWYRQILGQKVEFLVSFYNNEISEKSEIFDDQFSVERPDGSNFTLKIRSTKLEDSAMYFCASSKSQNYEQYFGPGTRLTVT.

This chain joins TRBV10-3 and TRBJ2-5; D remains unclear. Germline V gene lookup returns CDR1 ENHRY and CDR2 SYGVKD. CDR3 size: 17 residues. The V end was cut by 3 bases, the J end by 3 bases, with 20 bases between. For the CDR3, the DNA is TGTGCCATCAGTGAATTTAAGAGACGCACGTCCAAAGAGACCCAGTACTTC. It translates to CAISEFKRRTSKETQYF.

V is TRBV4-1 and J is TRBJ2-7; no reliable D call. Germline lookup yields CDR1 MGHRA and CDR2 YSYEKL. This CDR3 spans 17 amino acids. With 4 bases removed from V and 4 bases from J, the gap between germline ends came to 23 bases. CDR3 DNA sequence: TGCGCCAGCAGCCTAAGTTCCTACCTGACTGGGGTTTACGAGCAGTACTTC. Protein product: CASSLSSYLTGVYEQYF.

This clone was picked up one time. The chain recombines TRBV6-1 with TRBJ1-1; D gene uncertain. V was shortened by 8 bases and J by 5 bases, with 12 bases between the two germline ends. CDR3 length: 12 amino acids. CDR1 MNHNS and CDR2 SASEGT come from the germline V gene. DNA for the CDR3: TGTGCCAGCTGCCCGGGTCGGACTGAAGCTTTCTTT. It translates to CASCPGRTEAFF.

On this clone itself: A read error is possible here, since a much larger clone lies one base away. The chain is built from TRBV6-6 and TRBJ2-7; 7 bases are a match to TRBD1. The CDR3 is made up of 13 amino acids. Germline V lookup: CDR1 MNHNY, CDR2 SVGAGI (reference sequence). The trim removed 6 bases at V and 0 bases at J, leaving 2 bases unmatched. The CDR3 nucleotides read TGTGCCAGCAGACGGGACAGCTCCTACGAGCAGTACTTC. This gives the protein CASRRDSSYEQYF.

CDR3 sequence reads: CASSDHHNEQFF. The DNA for the CDR3 is TGTGCCAGCAGCGACCACCACAATGAGCAGTTCTTC. The rearrangement links TRBV9 to TRBJ2-1; D ambiguous. The germline V gene encodes CDR1 SGDLS and CDR2 YYNGEE. The CDR3 sequence is 12 residues long. The germline V and J ends were trimmed by 3 bases and 5 bases, with 6 bases remaining between them. The full variable domain, completed using reference TRBV9 and TRBJ2-1, is DSGVTQTPKHLITATGQRVTLRCSPRSGDLSVYWYQQSLDQGLQFLIQYYNGEERAKGNILERFSAQQFPDLHSELNLSSLELGDSALYFCASSDHHNEQFFGPGTRLTVL.

This clone showed up many times. The CDR3 spells CASSLAWNEQFF. The CDR3, as DNA: TGTGCCAGCAGCTTAGCGTGGAATGAGCAGTTCTTC. This chain connects TRBV11-2 to TRBJ2-1; no definite D call. Trimming shortened V by 1 base and J by 7 bases, and 5 bases separated the two germline ends. Germline V gives CDR1 SGHAT, CDR2 FQNNGV. The CDR3 is 12 residues long.

The CDR3: CASSDSSGGYGYTF. CDR3 bases: TGTGCCAGCAGTGACTCCTCGGGAGGCTATGGCTACACCTTC. V gene TRBV6-4 combines with J gene TRBJ1-2; D gene unclear. The CDR3 length is 14 residues. The V and J ends lost 0 bases and 4 bases respectively, with 9 bases between them. Germline lookup yields CDR1 MRHNA and CDR2 SNTAGT.

The genes are TRBV10-3 and TRBJ1-1, with TRBD1 identical over 7 bases. J lost 1 base, V lost 2 bases, and 1 base had no gene match. The CDR3 is 14 amino acids. Germline CDR1 ENHRY, CDR2 SYGVKD. In nucleotides, the CDR3 is TGTGCCATCAGTGAGACAGGGGCGAACACTGAAGCTTTCTTT. Its translation: CAISETGANTEAFF.

The chain combines TRBV2 with TRBJ2-3; the match to TRBD2 covers 7 bases. V gave up 5 bases and J gave up 2 bases; unmatched junction bases: 7. The germline CDR1 and CDR2 sequences are SNHLY and FYNNEI. The CDR3 totals 15 residues. As DNA, the CDR3 is TGTGCCAGCAGTCCCGGGACTAAAGACACAGATACGCAGTATTTT. It encodes CASSPGTKDTDTQYF.

The genes are TRBV5-1 and TRBJ1-1; 7 bases are a match to TRBD1. Germline lookup yields CDR1 SGHRS and CDR2 YFSETQ. Trimming at V came to 4 bases and at J to 7 bases, leaving 4 bases not matched to a gene. The CDR3 covers 12 residues. The CDR3 region is CASSLGQNEAFF. For the CDR3, the DNA is TGCGCCAGCAGCCTGGGACAGAATGAAGCTTTCTTT.

The rearrangement links TRBV5-1 to TRBJ2-3; 7 bases match TRBD1. J gave up 3 bases and V 9 bases, and 7 bases lay outside the gene matches. CDR3 length: 13 residues. Germline CDR1 and CDR2: SGHRS and YFSETQ. The CDR3 sequence: CATSSQGTDTQYF. CDR3 DNA sequence: TGCGCCACCTCGTCACAGGGGACAGATACGCAGTATTTT.

This CDR3 reads CASSWGQGQETQYF. As DNA, the CDR3 is TGCGCCAGCAGCTGGGGACAGGGACAAGAGACCCAGTACTTC. The chain carries TRBV5-1 and TRBJ2-5; 9 positions agree with TRBD1. The trim removed 3 bases at V and 2 bases at J, leaving 2 bases unmatched. The CDR3 is 14 amino acids. CDR1 is SGHRS and CDR2 is YFSETQ in the germline V gene.

In this sample, this clone turned up a few times. The rearrangement links TRBV30 to TRBJ1-1, with 7 nucleotides matching TRBD1. The CDR3 contains 15 residues. The ends lost 4 bases at V and 1 base at J; junction bases unmatched: 9. The germline CDR1 and CDR2 sequences are GTSNPN and SVGIG (reference sequence). The CDR3 protein is CAWKRRTGTNTEAFF. CDR3 bases: TGTGCCTGGAAACGAAGGACAGGAACGAACACTGAAGCTTTCTTT.

V is TRBV6-6 and J is TRBJ1-2; D is perhaps TRBD1 (5 bases). The CDR3 runs to 13 residues. Germline lookup yields CDR1 MNHNY and CDR2 SVGAGI (reference sequence). V lost 8 bases and J 6 bases, leaving 16 bases between the germline ends. The chain's CDR3 is CASFSPGMDGYTF. The CDR3, as DNA: TGTGCCAGCTTCTCCCCAGGGATGGATGGCTACACCTTC.

This clone was detected only a few times. This sample includes further DNA sequences coding for the same CDR3. The V gene is TRBV10-3, the J gene TRBJ1-1; unclear D gene. The V end was cut by 6 bases, the J end by 5 bases, with 10 bases between. Per germline, CDR1 ENHRY and CDR2 SYGVKD. There are 12 residues in the CDR3. CDR3 sequence reads: CAIRGSGTEAFF. CDR3 coding DNA: TGTGCCATCAGGGGCAGTGGAACTGAAGCTTTCTTT.

The gene calls are TRBV7-9 and TRBJ2-5; no clear D gene. CDR1 and CDR2 from the germline V gene are SEHNR and FQNEAQ (reference sequence). The CDR3 covers 11 residues. Between the trimmed V and J ends, which lost 5 bases and 5 bases, there was a span of 6 bases. CDR3 residues: CASSHSETQYF. CDR3 DNA sequence: TGTGCCAGCAGCCACTCGGAGACCCAGTACTTC.